One and the same sample provided the 27 T cell receptor beta chains below, sequenced in a study of T cell repertoires in cytomegalovirus infection. Which antigens these TCRs recognize remains unknown. MiXCR, run by TCRdb on the reads, gives a single entry per CDR3 protein. Of under 850,000 distinct CDR3 sequences in the sample, approximately 33% were seen once. Sequenced here: cultured PBMCs, sampled from culture after CMV antigen stimulation. These receptor sequences come from a human donor in good health (CMV status not recorded). Some clones in this sample may be carry-over from other donors' samples.

V usage is TRBV27 and J usage is TRBJ1-1; tentatively, D is TRBD1 (5 bases). The germline V gene encodes CDR1 MNHEY and CDR2 SMNVEV (reference sequence). V was trimmed by 4 bases and J by 2 bases, leaving 11 bases between them. This CDR3 region has 14 residues. In nucleotides, the CDR3 is TGTGCCAGCAGTTGGGGGGGAAAAAACACTGAAGCTTTCTTT. Translation: CASSWGGKNTEAFF.

CDR3 sequence: CSARGDSYTRVEYF. The CDR3 region has the DNA TGCAGTGCTAGAGGGGACTCGTATACTCGAGTTGAGTATTTT. This chain connects TRBV20-1 to TRBJ2-3; maybe TRBD2 (6 bases). V dropped 1 base and J dropped 13 bases, with 21 bases sitting between them. The CDR3 runs 14 residues. Germline CDR1 and CDR2: DFQATT and SNEGSKA (reference sequence).

In its sample, this clonotype was seen a few times. The chain joins TRBV20-1 to TRBJ2-7; D ambiguous. CDR3 size: 12 residues. The germline V and J ends were trimmed by 6 bases and 1 base, with 10 bases remaining between them. CDR1 and CDR2 (germline): DFQATT, SNEGSKA (reference sequence). CDR3 in DNA: TGCAGTGCAAAGGAGACATCCTACGAGCAGTACTTC. This codes for CSAKETSYEQYF.

The rearrangement uses TRBV4-1 and TRBJ2-1; D call uncertain. The V end was cut by 3 bases, the J end by 7 bases, with 7 bases between. Per germline, CDR1 MGHRA and CDR2 YSYEKL. The CDR3 extends over 12 amino acids. The CDR3 loop reads CASSHNKNEQFF. The CDR3, as DNA: TGCGCCAGCAGCCACAACAAAAATGAGCAGTTCTTC.

The rearrangement joins TRBV7-8 to TRBJ2-6; 8 bases map to TRBD1. The CDR3 sequence is 17 residues long. The trim removed 3 bases at V and 0 bases at J, leaving 4 bases unmatched. Germline CDR1 reads SGHVS; CDR2 reads FQNEAQ. CDR3 amino acids: CASSLGQDSSGANVLTF. CDR3 DNA sequence: TGTGCCAGCAGCTTGGGACAGGACAGCTCTGGGGCCAACGTCCTGACTTTC.

This clonotype was seen a handful of times. The chain has TRBV7-2 and TRBJ2-1; 9 positions agree with TRBD2. Trimming took 4 bases from V and 10 from J; bases not matched to a gene: 11. Germline CDR1 reads SGHTA; CDR2 reads FQGNSA. The CDR3 contains 15 residues. CDR3: CASSWGGLALGEQFF. The CDR3 nucleotides are TGTGCCAGCAGCTGGGGGGGACTAGCCCTCGGGGAGCAGTTCTTC. Full variable domain (outside the CDR3, taken from reference TRBV7-2 and TRBJ2-1): GAGVSQSPSNKVTEKGKDVELRCDPISGHTALYWYRQSLGQGLEFLIYFQGNSAPDKSGLPSDRFSAERTGGSVSTLTIQRTQQEDSAVYLCASSWGGLALGEQFFGPGTRLTVL.

V and J are TRBV12-3 or TRBV12-4 and TRBJ1-4; no definite D call. Trimming left V 3 bases short and J 4 bases short, with 9 bases between. The length of the CDR3 is 14 residues. CDR3 in amino acids: CASSFSGYNEKLFF. The CDR3 DNA follows: TGTGCCAGCAGTTTTTCGGGGTATAATGAAAAACTGTTTTTT.

The chain recombines TRBV25-1 with TRBJ1-3, with 9 positions matching TRBD1. This CDR3 contains 17 residues. The V gene end was trimmed by 3 bases and the J gene end by 0 bases; junction bases not matched to a gene: 6. The germline V gene encodes CDR1 MGHDK and CDR2 SYGVNS. In DNA, the CDR3 is TGTGCCAGCAGTGATCCGGGACAGGGCTTCTCTGGAAACACCATATATTTT. This encodes CASSDPGQGFSGNTIYF. The whole variable domain, filled in from reference TRBV25-1 and TRBJ1-3, reads EADIYQTPRYLVIGTGKKITLECSQTMGHDKMYWYQQDPGMELHLIHYSYGVNSTEKGDLSSESTVSRIRTEHFPLTLESARPSHTSQYLCASSDPGQGFSGNTIYFGEGSWLTVV.

This chain connects TRBV4-1 to TRBJ2-7, with a weak D call TRBD2 (6 bases). V lost 7 bases and J lost 2, with 18 bases in between. CDR3 length equals 15 residues. The germline gives CDR1 MGHRA, CDR2 YSYEKL. CDR3 DNA: TGCGCCAGCACCCACCGTTGGGGGGAGACCTACGAGCAGTACTTC. Its translation: CASTHRWGETYEQYF.

This sequence joins TRBV5-6 and TRBJ1-2; no clear D. The CDR3 is 15 amino acids. The V and J ends lost 3 bases and 1 base respectively, with 13 bases between them. Germline lookup yields CDR1 SGHDT and CDR2 YYEEEE. CDR3 sequence reads: CASSSLRTDNYGYTF. Written as DNA, the CDR3 is TGTGCCAGCAGCTCACTCCGGACGGATAACTATGGCTACACCTTC.

The rearrangement joins TRBV2 to TRBJ1-2; 9 bases align to TRBD1. The junction had 6 bases not matched to a gene; V was cut back by 11 bases and J by 2 bases. The CDR3 runs 13 residues. CDR1 is SNHLY and CDR2 is FYNNEI in the germline V gene. In nucleotides, the CDR3 is TGTGCCGGAAGACAGGGGGAAAACTATGGCTACACCTTC. Its protein is CAGRQGENYGYTF.

This clonotype was seen a handful of times. This rearrangement joins TRBV7-2 to TRBJ1-5; D remains unclear. The germline V and J ends were trimmed by 5 bases and 5 bases, with 13 bases remaining between them. Germline V gives CDR1 SGHTA, CDR2 FQGNSA. This CDR3 region has 14 residues. As DNA, the CDR3 is TGTGCCAGCAGCGCAAGGTCTGGAGATCAGCCCCAGCATTTT. Its protein product is CASSARSGDQPQHF.

This clonotype was counted only a few times. V usage is TRBV10-2 and J usage is TRBJ1-1; TRBD1 might be the D (6 bases). CDR1 WSHSY and CDR2 SAAADI come from the germline V gene. The CDR3 runs to 13 residues. V was trimmed by 7 bases and J by 4 bases, leaving 13 bases between them. CDR3 DNA sequence: TGCGCCAGCAAGGACAGCCTAGGCACTGAAGCTTTCTTT. Its protein is CASKDSLGTEAFF.

The chain couples TRBV7-2 to TRBJ1-1, with 7 positions matching TRBD1. Germline V gene lookup returns CDR1 SGHTA and CDR2 FQGNSA. The CDR3 totals 16 residues. V gave up 5 bases and J gave up 1 base; unmatched junction bases: 10. The CDR3 sequence is CASSPWDGTANTEAFF. The CDR3 bases are TGTGCCAGCAGCCCTTGGGACGGGACAGCGAACACTGAAGCTTTCTTT.

This clonotype was observed a few times. The chain employs TRBV4-1 and TRBJ1-5; D gene unclear. V lost 1 base to trimming and J lost 1 base, with 11 bases between them. This CDR3 has 16 residues. The V gene's germline CDR1 is MGHRA and CDR2 YSYEKL. In nucleotides, the CDR3 is TGCGCCAGCAGCCAAGTCGGCCTGGGGAGCAATCAGCCCCAGCATTTT. Translating it yields CASSQVGLGSNQPQHF.

This sequence joins TRBV12-5 and TRBJ2-1; D is unclear. V lost 7 bases, J lost 9 bases, and 25 bases lay in between. The CDR3 length is 16 residues. Per germline, CDR1 LGHNT and CDR2 FRNRAP. The CDR3 DNA follows: TGTGCTAGTGCCTCCCCGGTGGGGTTCAATCATGGTGAGCAGTTCTTC. As protein: CASASPVGFNHGEQFF. Complete variable domain (other parts from reference TRBV12-5 and TRBJ2-1): DARVTQTPRHKVTEMGQEVTMRCQPILGHNTVFWYRQTMMQGLELLAYFRNRAPLDDSGMPKDRFSAEMPDATLATLKIQPSEPRDSAVYFCASASPVGFNHGEQFFGPGTRLTVL.

The J gene is TRBJ1-1, the V gene TRBV24-1; D is unclear. The germline V gene has CDR1 KGHDR and CDR2 SFDVKD. V dropped 7 bases and J dropped 0 bases, with 17 bases sitting between them. This CDR3 spans 16 amino acids. This CDR3 is CATRDDAVVMNTEAFF. For the CDR3, the DNA is TGTGCCACCAGGGACGACGCGGTAGTGATGAACACTGAAGCTTTCTTT.

The V gene is TRBV6-5, the J gene TRBJ1-2, with 7 nucleotides matching TRBD1. From germline, CDR1 is MNHEY and CDR2 SVGAGI. The CDR3 has 13 residues. J was trimmed by 3 bases and V by 8 bases; bases with no gene match: 6. Written as DNA, the CDR3 is TGTGCCAGCGGGAGACAGGGAGACTATGGCTACACCTTC. This encodes CASGRQGDYGYTF.

The chain is built from TRBV7-2 and TRBJ2-7; no reliable D call. Trimming took off 5 bases at V and 5 bases at J, with 19 bases between the two ends. The CDR3 totals 15 residues. Germline CDR1 reads SGHTA; CDR2 reads FQGNSA. The CDR3 loop is CASSPGGPRRNEQYF. The CDR3, as DNA: TGTGCCAGCAGCCCCGGTGGGCCCCGAAGGAACGAGCAGTACTTC. Full variable domain (remainder filled in from reference TRBV7-2 and TRBJ2-7): GAGVSQSPSNKVTEKGKDVELRCDPISGHTALYWYRQSLGQGLEFLIYFQGNSAPDKSGLPSDRFSAERTGGSVSTLTIQRTQQEDSAVYLCASSPGGPRRNEQYFGPGTRLTVT.

V and J are TRBV10-2 and TRBJ2-3; tentatively, D is TRBD2 (6 bases). The CDR3 has 14 residues. Trimming left V 4 bases short and J 2 bases short, with 10 bases between. Germline CDR1 and CDR2: WSHSY and SAAADI. CDR3 loop: CASSASALTDTQYF. As DNA, the CDR3 is TGCGCCAGCAGTGCTAGCGCACTCACAGATACGCAGTATTTT.

This clonotype was counted a few times. J is TRBJ2-5 and V is TRBV27, with D perhaps TRBD2 (6 bases). The CDR3 has 13 amino acids. The V end lost 6 bases, the J end lost 2 bases, and 10 bases lay between the germline ends. Germline V gene lookup returns CDR1 MNHEY and CDR2 SMNVEV (reference sequence). CDR3 loop: CASRIAAQETQYF. Written as DNA, the CDR3 is TGTGCCAGCAGGATAGCGGCACAAGAGACCCAGTACTTC.

The V gene is TRBV5-1, the J gene TRBJ2-7; TRBD1 agrees at 7 bases. The germline V gene encodes CDR1 SGHRS and CDR2 YFSETQ. Losses at the gene ends were 3 bases for V and 3 bases for J; bases not matched to a gene: 9. This CDR3 has 15 amino acids. CDR3 sequence reads: CASSSGTAKFYEQYF. Here the CDR3 DNA reads TGCGCCAGCAGCTCCGGGACAGCCAAGTTCTACGAGCAGTACTTC.

CDR3 in amino acids: CASSFTGEKTQYF. The CDR3 bases are TGTGCCAGTAGTTTCACGGGGGAAAAGACCCAGTACTTC. This chain joins TRBV19 and TRBJ2-5, with D possibly being TRBD2 (6 bases). The CDR3 has 13 amino acids. Trimming took 5 bases from V and 6 from J, leaving 13 bases between them. Germline V gives CDR1 LNHDA, CDR2 SQIVND (reference sequence).

This clonotype was observed a handful of times. The CDR3 protein is CASSLAGRVTDGYTF. The CDR3 nucleotides read TGTGCCAGCAGCTTAGCTGGCAGGGTGACAGATGGCTACACCTTC. V is TRBV7-9 and J is TRBJ1-2; D perhaps matches TRBD1 (5 bases). V was pared by 0 bases and J by 6 bases, with 14 bases between. The CDR3 is 15 amino acids. Germline V gene lookup returns CDR1 SEHNR and CDR2 FQNEAQ (reference sequence). Full variable domain (outside the CDR3, taken from reference TRBV7-9 and TRBJ1-2): DTGVSQNPRHKITKRGQNVTFRCDPISEHNRLYWYRQTLGQGPEFLTYFQNEAQLEKSRLLSDRFSAERPKGSFSTLEIQRTEQGDSAMYLCASSLAGRVTDGYTFGSGTRLTVV.

This clonotype has more than one count but fewer than ten. In DNA, the CDR3 is TGTGCCAGCAGTCCTACTGCCCCCTACAATGAGCAGTTCTTC. Its translation: CASSPTAPYNEQFF. The gene calls are TRBV7-9 and TRBJ2-1; D is unresolved. The CDR3 is made up of 14 amino acids. Looked up from germline, CDR1 is SEHNR and CDR2 is FQNEAQ (reference sequence). The germline V and J ends were trimmed by 6 bases and 2 bases, with 11 bases remaining between them.

The gene calls are TRBV20-1 and TRBJ1-1; D perhaps matches TRBD1 (6 bases). Germline V CDR1 and CDR2: DFQATT, SNEGSKA (reference sequence). The CDR3 is 16 amino acids. V shed 6 bases and J shed 1 base, with 21 bases lying between them. The CDR3 is CSAPDRRLFANTEAFF. The CDR3 DNA is TGCAGTGCCCCCGACAGGAGACTTTTCGCGAACACTGAAGCTTTCTTT.

This clonotype appeared many times. The genes are TRBV7-2 and TRBJ2-7; TRBD1 matches at 7 bases. Trimming at V came to 5 bases and at J to 0 bases, leaving 7 bases not matched to a gene. CDR1 SGHTA and CDR2 FQGNSA come from the germline V gene. This CDR3 has 15 amino acids. The CDR3 region is CASSVVGQSSYEQYF. CDR3 nucleotide sequence: TGTGCCAGCAGCGTAGTGGGACAGAGCTCCTACGAGCAGTACTTC.